These 21 T cell receptor beta chains were sequenced from one sample in a study of cytomegalovirus exposure and HLA in healthy donors. Only in-frame clones appear in the TCRdb table, and some are missing; sequencing was by immunoSEQ multiplex PCR. Among under 130,000 clones listed, 85% to 90% were seen once. The sample comprised PBMCs. The receptors here all came from a woman between 18 and 29 years old in good health and CMV-seropositive.

The V gene is TRBV5-1, the J gene TRBJ2-7, with D perhaps matching TRBD2 (5 bases). The germline CDR1 and CDR2 sequences are SGHRS and YFSETQ. V was pared by 1 base and J by 2 bases, with 10 bases between. The CDR3 runs to 14 residues. The CDR3 DNA follows: TGCGCCAGCAGCTTGACGGGAATTACCTACGAGCAGTACTTC. Translating it yields CASSLTGITYEQYF.

The sample holds a few counts of this clone. The chain couples TRBV7-9 to TRBJ1-2; unclear D gene. CDR3 length equals 13 residues. Trimming took 3 bases from V and 2 from J, leaving 7 bases between them. CDR1 SEHNR and CDR2 FQNEAQ come from the germline V gene (reference sequence). CDR3: CASSFNTNYGYTF. The CDR3 nucleotides are TGTGCCAGCAGCTTCAACACGAACTATGGCTACACCTTC.

The chain is built from TRBV19 and TRBJ2-1, with 8 bases aligning to TRBD2. This CDR3 region has 16 residues. The V gene's germline CDR1 is LNHDA and CDR2 SQIVND (reference sequence). With 7 bases clipped from V and 10 bases from J, the junction kept 18 bases outside the gene matches. CDR3 amino acids: CASTRRSGGASKEQFF. DNA of the CDR3: TGTGCCAGTACCCGCCGGTCCGGGGGGGCGTCGAAGGAGCAGTTCTTC.

The rearrangement joins TRBV5-1 to TRBJ2-1; D is possibly TRBD1 (5 bases). CDR1 and CDR2 from the germline V gene are SGHRS and YFSETQ. V shed 0 bases and J shed 2 bases, with 9 bases lying between them. The CDR3 is 15 amino acids. As DNA, the CDR3 is TGCGCCAGCAGCTTGGAGCCAGGGACCTACAATGAGCAGTTCTTC. This encodes CASSLEPGTYNEQFF.

This clone was recorded once. This chain connects TRBV6-1 to TRBJ1-1; D is undetermined. Germline CDR1 reads MNHNS; CDR2 reads SASEGT. V lost 3 bases to trimming and J lost 1 base, with 9 bases between them. This CDR3 is 14 amino acids long. The CDR3 reads CASSDRDTNTEAFF. The CDR3 coding sequence is TGTGCCAGCAGTGATCGGGATACGAACACTGAAGCTTTCTTT.

The rearrangement links TRBV6-1 to TRBJ2-5, with 9 bases identical to TRBD1. With V trimmed by 4 bases and J by 5 bases, 8 bases remained unmatched. CDR1 is MNHNS and CDR2 is SASEGT in the germline V gene. CDR3 length equals 15 residues. CDR3 loop: CASSGGQGLLETQYF. The CDR3 DNA sequence: TGTGCCAGCAGTGGAGGACAGGGGCTGTTGGAGACCCAGTACTTC.

This chain connects TRBV6-6 to TRBJ1-1, with 7 bases lining up with TRBD1. After removal of 2 bases from V and 8 bases from J, the junction contained 2 bases not matched to a gene. CDR1 and CDR2 from the germline V gene are MNHNY and SVGAGI (reference sequence). The CDR3 contains 12 residues. This CDR3 is CASSYGTAEAFF. The CDR3 DNA sequence: TGTGCCAGCAGTTACGGGACAGCCGAAGCTTTCTTT.

This chain connects TRBV6-1 to TRBJ1-5, with D perhaps TRBD1 (6 bases). V lost 5 bases to trimming and J lost 1 base, with 9 bases between them. Germline loops: CDR1 MNHNS, CDR2 SASEGT. The CDR3 is 14 amino acids. CDR3 DNA sequence: TGTGCCAGCAGTCGACAGGCAAGCAATCAGCCCCAGCATTTT. This translates into CASSRQASNQPQHF.

The V and J genes are TRBV30 and TRBJ1-1; the match to TRBD1 covers 8 bases. In germline, CDR1 is GTSNPN, CDR2 SVGIG (reference sequence). V shed 2 bases and J 2 bases; nucleotides not matched to a gene: 4. The CDR3 runs 14 residues. The CDR3 coding sequence is TGTGCCTGGAGTACGGGACAGGTTAACACTGAAGCTTTCTTT. Translated, it gives CAWSTGQVNTEAFF. Together with reference TRBV30 and TRBJ1-1, the CDR3 gives the full variable domain: SQTIHQWPATLVQPVGSPLSLECTVEGTSNPNLYWYRQAAGRGLQLLFYSVGIGQISSEVPQNLSASRPQDRQFILSSKKLLLSDSGFYLCAWSTGQVNTEAFFGQGTRLTVV.

This chain uses TRBV6-6 with TRBJ1-5, with D maybe TRBD1 (5 bases). Deletions cut 4 bases from V and 0 bases from J, with 13 bases between. The germline gives CDR1 MNHNY, CDR2 SVGAGI (reference sequence). The CDR3 is 16 residues long. The CDR3 region has the DNA TGTGCCAGCAGTTCCCACGGGGGATCTAGCAATCAGCCCCAGCATTTT. This encodes CASSSHGGSSNQPQHF.

The genes are TRBV2 and TRBJ1-6; weak D call: TRBD1 (6 bases). V lost 5 bases, J lost 10 bases, and 12 bases lay in between. In germline, CDR1 is SNHLY, CDR2 FYNNEI. The CDR3 is 13 residues long. CDR3 DNA sequence: TGTGCCAGCAGTCAGAAGCAGGGGTCACCCCTCCACTTT. This encodes CASSQKQGSPLHF.

The CDR3 DNA follows: TGCAGCGTTGAAAGCGGATTCTACGAGCAGTACTTC. Translating gives CSVESGFYEQYF. The chain combines TRBV29-1 with TRBJ2-7; D might be TRBD2 (5 bases). There are 12 residues in the CDR3. Germline V gene sequence: CDR1 SQVTM, CDR2 ANQGSEA. Trimming shortened V by 2 bases and J by 3 bases, and 8 bases separated the two germline ends.

V usage is TRBV11-3 and J usage is TRBJ2-7; D might be TRBD2 (6 bases). V was cut by 2 bases and J by 3 bases, with 14 bases left in between. Germline-derived CDR1 and CDR2 are SGHNT and YENEEA. The CDR3 is made up of 15 amino acids. CDR3 sequence (DNA): TGTGCCAGCAGCTTATCTGGGCGGGGTGGCTACGAGCAGTACTTC. It codes for CASSLSGRGGYEQYF.

The chain uses TRBV14 and TRBJ1-2; D is uncertain. V was trimmed by 6 bases and J by 1 base, leaving 6 bases between them. In germline, CDR1 is SGHDN, CDR2 FVKESK. The CDR3 covers 12 residues. CDR3 region: CASSFLNYGYTF. The CDR3 DNA reads TGTGCCAGCAGTTTCCTTAACTATGGCTACACCTTC.

The genes are TRBV28 and TRBJ2-7; the D gene is possibly TRBD1 (5 bases). Trimming took 5 bases from V and 5 from J, leaving 10 bases between them. This CDR3 region has 12 residues. The germline V gene has CDR1 MDHEN and CDR2 SYDVKM. The CDR3, as DNA: TGTGCCAGCAGTAGTATAGGGGACGAGCAGTACTTC. Residues: CASSSIGDEQYF.

This clone showed up just once. The gene calls are TRBV5-1 and TRBJ2-5; TRBD2 agrees at 10 bases. CDR1 is SGHRS, CDR2 YFSETQ, per germline. CDR3 length equals 14 residues. Trimming at V came to 3 bases and at J to 5 bases, leaving 4 bases not matched to a gene. The CDR3 loop is CASSSLAGAETQYF. CDR3 nucleotides: TGCGCCAGCAGCTCCCTAGCGGGAGCTGAGACCCAGTACTTC.

For the CDR3, the DNA is TGTGCCAGCAGCTTGACCGGGATAAACGAGCAGTACTTC. It translates to CASSLTGINEQYF. J is TRBJ2-7 and V is TRBV5-4, with D perhaps TRBD2 (5 bases). Germline V lookup: CDR1 SGHNT, CDR2 YYREEE (reference sequence). V was shortened by 1 base and J by 5 bases, with 10 bases between the two germline ends. The CDR3 loop spans 13 amino acids. Based on the CDR3 plus reference TRBV5-4 and TRBJ2-7, the full variable domain is ETGVTQSPTHLIKTRGQQVTLRCSSQSGHNTVSWYQQALGQGPQFIFQYYREEENGRGNFPPRFSGLQFPNYSSELNVNALELDDSALYLCASSLTGINEQYFGPGTRLTVT.

The rearrangement uses TRBV30 and TRBJ2-7; D may be TRBD1 (5 bases). Per germline, CDR1 GTSNPN and CDR2 SVGIG (reference sequence). V was cut by 0 bases and J by 6 bases, with 15 bases left in between. There are 14 residues in the CDR3. This chain's CDR3 is CAWSVVGRVGEQYF. CDR3 sequence (DNA): TGTGCCTGGAGTGTGGTTGGCAGGGTGGGCGAGCAGTACTTC.

The chain recombines TRBV9 with TRBJ2-2; tentative D call: TRBD1 (5 bases). V was cut by 2 bases and J by 5 bases, with 7 bases left in between. The CDR3 is made up of 13 amino acids. Germline CDR1 and CDR2: SGDLS and YYNGEE. The CDR3 DNA follows: TGTGCCAGCAGCGTGGGGCAAACCGGGGAGCTGTTTTTT. Translated: CASSVGQTGELFF.

V is TRBV6-5 and J is TRBJ2-1, with 10 nucleotides matching TRBD2. Losses at the gene ends were 8 bases for V and 9 bases for J; bases not matched to a gene: 7. CDR1 is MNHEY and CDR2 is SVGAGI in the germline V gene. This CDR3 has 13 residues. This chain's CDR3 is CASAWTSGSEQFF. CDR3 sequence (DNA): TGTGCCAGCGCCTGGACTAGCGGCAGTGAGCAGTTCTTC.

The chain combines TRBV28 with TRBJ1-5; D not certain. The CDR3 contains 13 residues. Germline V gene data show CDR1 as MDHEN and CDR2 as SYDVKM. V shed 11 bases and J shed 6 bases, with 17 bases lying between them. CDR3 sequence: CAGSRRVLQPQHF. Here the CDR3 DNA reads TGTGCCGGAAGCCGGAGGGTTCTTCAGCCCCAGCATTTT.